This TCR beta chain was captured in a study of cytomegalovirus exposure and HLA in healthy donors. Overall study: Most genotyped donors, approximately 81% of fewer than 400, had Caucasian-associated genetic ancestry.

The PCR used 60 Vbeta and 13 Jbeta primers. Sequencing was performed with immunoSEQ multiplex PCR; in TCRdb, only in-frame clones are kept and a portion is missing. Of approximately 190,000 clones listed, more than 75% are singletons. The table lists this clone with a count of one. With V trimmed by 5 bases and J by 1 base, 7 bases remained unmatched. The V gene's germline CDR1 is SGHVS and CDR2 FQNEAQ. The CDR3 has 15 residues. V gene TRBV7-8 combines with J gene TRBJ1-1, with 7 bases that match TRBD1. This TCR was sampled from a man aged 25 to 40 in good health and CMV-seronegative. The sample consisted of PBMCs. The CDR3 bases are TGTGCCAGCAGCCCGAACCGGGACAGGAACACTGAAGCTTTCTTT. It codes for CASSPNRDRNTEAFF.